Listed here are 21 T cell receptor beta chains from one sample, sequenced in a study of spatial heterogeneity in lung cancer. One entry per CDR3 protein, called by TCRdb with MiXCR from the 5' RACE reads. The profile shows 9,500 to 13,000 distinct CDR3 sequences, around 9.1% of them singletons. Time point: blood at routine non-recurrence follow-up after resection. This sample comprised PBMCs, obtained at follow-up. The receptors were gathered from a female donor with early-stage non-small cell lung cancer.

This clonotype has at least ten counts. The chain recombines TRBV9 with TRBJ2-7, with D possibly called TRBD1 or TRBD2 (5 bases each). This CDR3 has 12 residues. Trimming stripped 3 bases from V and 5 bases from J, with 9 bases between. Germline V CDR1 and CDR2: SGDLS, YYNGEE. The CDR3 DNA is TGTGCCAGCAGCGCCCGGGACGACGAGCAGTACTTC. It is translated as CASSARDDEQYF.

The V gene is TRBV4-1, the J gene TRBJ2-1; 9 nucleotides match TRBD2. Germline CDR1 MGHRA, CDR2 YSYEKL. The CDR3 consists of 16 residues. V shed 4 bases, J shed 4 bases, and the junction held 8 bases outside the gene matches. The CDR3 nucleotides are TGCGCCAGCAGCCCTGGAGCGGGAGGTCCTTACAATGAGCAGTTCTTC. This encodes CASSPGAGGPYNEQFF.

In its sample, this clonotype was seen many times. V is TRBV28 and J is TRBJ2-5; 9 bases align to TRBD2. The CDR3 extends over 17 amino acids. The V gene's germline CDR1 is MDHEN and CDR2 SYDVKM. Trimming cost V 3 bases and J 5 bases; bases outside gene matches: 13. Here the CDR3 reads CASSLLAGTGMSETQYF. DNA of the CDR3: TGTGCCAGCAGTTTGCTAGCGGGAACGGGGATGAGTGAGACCCAGTACTTC.

As concerns this clonotype: At one end the junction does not follow the germline gene, possibly because of a read error. The CDR3 region is CASRLVQLPHGYTF. Here the CDR3 DNA reads TGTGCCAGCAGATTAGTGCAGCTCCCCCATGGCTACACCTTC. The chain recombines TRBV7-9 with TRBJ1-2; D remains unclear. Per the germline V gene, CDR1 is SEHNR and CDR2 is FQNEAQ (reference sequence). This CDR3 contains 14 residues. The full variable domain, rest sourced from reference TRBV7-9 and TRBJ1-2, is DTGVSQNPRHKITKRGQNVTFRCDPISEHNRLYWYRQTLGQGPEFLTYFQNEAQLEKSRLLSDRFSAERPKGSFSTLEIQRTEQGDSAMYLCASRLVQLPHGYTFGSGTRLTVV.

This clonotype was recorded at least ten times. The V and J genes are TRBV6-1 and TRBJ1-2; D is undetermined. The CDR3 extends over 14 amino acids. Trimming took 1 base from V and 4 from J, leaving 10 bases between them. CDR1 and CDR2 (germline): MNHNS, SASEGT. The CDR3 DNA follows: TGTGCCAGCAGTGAAGTGGCAGGAATCTATGGCTACACCTTC. Amino acids: CASSEVAGIYGYTF.

The sample holds many counts of this clonotype. The chain combines TRBV2 with TRBJ2-2; D may correspond to TRBD1 or TRBD2 (5 bases each). CDR3 length: 13 residues. Trimming removed 0 bases from V and 7 bases from J, with 6 bases in between. The germline CDR1 and CDR2 sequences are SNHLY and FYNNEI. CDR3 region: CASSEAGVGELFF. CDR3 DNA sequence: TGTGCCAGCAGTGAAGCGGGGGTCGGGGAGCTGTTTTTT.

By share, this clonotype counts as medium-sized. The genes are TRBV6-1 and TRBJ2-7; D gene unclear. V was clipped by 3 bases and J by 2 bases, with 11 bases between them. Germline V lookup: CDR1 MNHNS, CDR2 SASEGT. CDR3 length: 14 amino acids. The CDR3 DNA is TGTGCCAGCAGTGATATCCCGTTACCCTACGAGCAGTACGTC. Translating it yields CASSDIPLPYEQYV.

This chain joins TRBV6-4 and TRBJ2-3, with 7 bases fitting TRBD2. V gave up 5 bases and J gave up 2 bases; unmatched junction bases: 10. CDR1 MRHNA and CDR2 SNTAGT come from the germline V gene. The CDR3 length is 16 residues. The CDR3 region has the DNA TGTGCCAGCAGTCCCCGGCCGGGGGGACCCACAGATACGCAGTATTTT. As protein: CASSPRPGGPTDTQYF.

Many counts were recorded for this clonotype. This rearrangement joins TRBV30 to TRBJ2-3; a weak D match, TRBD1 (6 bases). The CDR3 runs to 14 residues. Trimming left V 3 bases short and J 3 bases short, with 13 bases between. Germline CDR1 reads GTSNPN; CDR2 reads SVGIG (reference sequence). The CDR3 here is CAWSTGFGTDTQYF. The CDR3 region has the DNA TGTGCCTGGAGCACAGGGTTTGGTACAGATACGCAGTATTTT.

There are many counts of this clonotype. The genes are TRBV20-1 and TRBJ2-7, with TRBD2 as a possible D gene (6 bases). The germline CDR1 and CDR2 sequences are DFQATT and SNEGSKA (reference sequence). The V end was cut by 4 bases, the J end by 4 bases, with 17 bases between. The CDR3 totals 14 residues. Written as DNA, the CDR3 is TGCAGTGCTACACGCGGGACGGAAGTATACGAGCAGTACTTC. This gives the protein CSATRGTEVYEQYF.

This clonotype showed up many times. The chain carries TRBV10-3 and TRBJ2-7; perhaps TRBD2 as D (6 bases). CDR1 is ENHRY, CDR2 SYGVKD, per germline. The V end lost 6 bases, the J end lost 3 bases, and 15 bases lay between the germline ends. This CDR3 region has 14 residues. This CDR3 reads CAIRGGTGDYEQYF. CDR3 bases: TGTGCCATCAGGGGCGGGACGGGAGACTACGAGCAGTACTTC.

Many counts were recorded for this clonotype. The chain carries TRBV7-2 and TRBJ1-2; 8 positions agree with TRBD1. CDR3 length: 15 amino acids. Germline CDR1 SGHTA, CDR2 FQGNSA. V lost 5 bases, J lost 7 bases, and 12 bases stayed unmatched. CDR3 in amino acids: CASSEHQGARVGYTF. The CDR3 nucleotides read TGTGCCAGCAGCGAGCATCAGGGGGCGCGTGTTGGCTACACCTTC.

The chain carries TRBV5-4 and TRBJ2-7, with unresolved D. V was clipped by 4 bases and J by 5 bases, with 13 bases between them. The germline V gene encodes CDR1 SGHNT and CDR2 YYREEE (reference sequence). The CDR3 is made up of 13 amino acids. In DNA, the CDR3 is TGTGCCAGCAGCCACCCTAGATCCAACGAGCAGTACGTC. Protein product: CASSHPRSNEQYV.

This clonotype was detected ten times or more. This sequence joins TRBV19 and TRBJ2-5; TRBD1 matches at 7 bases. CDR1 and CDR2 from the germline V gene are LNHDA and SQIVND (reference sequence). The V and J ends lost 5 bases and 5 bases, in that order; junction bases with no gene match: 8. CDR3 length equals 14 residues. DNA of the CDR3: TGTGCCAGTAGTTGGGGACAGATGGCCGAGACCCAGTACTTC. This gives the protein CASSWGQMAETQYF.

This clonotype was counted ten times or more. The chain recombines TRBV7-9 with TRBJ2-3; D is perhaps TRBD1 (6 bases). Deletions cut 4 bases from V and 2 bases from J, with 10 bases between. CDR1 is SEHNR and CDR2 is FQNEAQ in the germline V gene (reference sequence). CDR3 length equals 14 residues. The CDR3 DNA sequence: TGTGCCAGCAGCTCGGACAGAATCACAGATACGCAGTATTTT. This gives the protein CASSSDRITDTQYF.

This clonotype was seen many times. The chain joins TRBV7-9 to TRBJ2-5; no clear D. The CDR3 sequence is 16 residues long. Germline lookup yields CDR1 SEHNR and CDR2 FQNEAQ (reference sequence). V lost 1 base to trimming and J lost 5 bases, with 17 bases between them. This chain's CDR3 is CASSLDYGLNRETQYF. The CDR3 coding sequence is TGTGCCAGCAGCTTAGATTATGGCCTAAATCGGGAGACCCAGTACTTC.

This clonotype came up many times. The chain has TRBV18 and TRBJ2-7; D unclear. Trimming removed 2 bases at V and 3 bases at J, with 5 bases between. The CDR3 is 12 residues long. Germline V gene lookup returns CDR1 KGHSH and CDR2 LQKENI. The CDR3 loop is CASSPARYEQYF. CDR3 in DNA: TGTGCCAGCTCACCAGCCCGCTACGAGCAGTACTTC.

This clonotype has more than one count but fewer than ten. Being one base from a much bigger clone, this may be a read error. This chain connects TRBV28 to TRBJ1-5; 12 bases agree with TRBD1. The length of the CDR3 is 14 residues. Germline assignment: CDR1 MDHEN and CDR2 SYDVKM. The CDR3 DNA is TGTGCCAGCAGTTGGGGGGACAGGGGGCAGCTCCAGCATTTT. Translating gives CASSWGDRGQLQHF. The full variable domain, completed using reference TRBV28 and TRBJ1-5, is DVKVTQSSRYLVKRTGEKVFLECVQDMDHENMFWYRQDPGLGLRLIYFSYDVKMKEKGDIPEGYSVSREKKERFSLILESASTNQTSMYLCASSWGDRGQLQHFGDGTRLSIL.

This clonotype was counted ten times or more. The V call is TRBV4-3, the J call TRBJ2-3, with TRBD2 matching 9 bases. The CDR3 contains 17 residues. With V trimmed by 0 bases and J by 4 bases, 8 bases remained unmatched. Germline V gene lookup returns CDR1 LGHNA and CDR2 YSLEER. The DNA of the CDR3 is TGCGCCAGCAGCCAAGATTGGGCGGGAGGGAGATCAGATACGCAGTATTTT. Amino acid sequence: CASSQDWAGGRSDTQYF.

This clonotype appeared a single time. The chain employs TRBV28 and TRBJ2-3; 7 bases are shared with TRBD2. CDR1 and CDR2 (germline): MDHEN, SYDVKM. This CDR3 spans 17 amino acids. The junction had 10 bases not matched to a gene; V was cut back by 3 bases and J by 1 base. The CDR3 nucleotides are TGTGCCAGCAGTTTTTTTGCCGCGGGAGCGGGCACAGATACGCAGTATTTT. Protein product: CASSFFAAGAGTDTQYF.

This clonotype occurred many times. This sequence joins TRBV11-2 and TRBJ2-7, with no clear D. Looked up from germline, CDR1 is SGHAT and CDR2 is FQNNGV. The CDR3 consists of 13 residues. V lost 6 bases and J 3 bases, leaving 12 bases between the germline ends. Here the CDR3 reads CASRPRWSYEQYV. The CDR3 bases are TGTGCCAGCAGACCCCGTTGGAGCTACGAGCAGTACGTC.